This TCR beta chain is from a study of T cell responses to AZD1222 COVID-19 vaccine. Germline CDR1 is SNHLY and CDR2 is FYNNEI. There are 12 residues in the CDR3. The V end lost 6 bases, the J end lost 4 bases, and 10 bases lay between the germline ends. Study-wide results and caveats: Clonal diversity may have been underestimated, and the donors were mostly white British, with more females than males. Spike regions recognized by vaccine-associated CD4 TCRs spanned the protein, led by 160-218 and 743-854. Only six people who got AZD1222 tested seropositive at baseline.

Libraries were prepared by immunoSEQ multiplex PCR; TCRdb keeps only in-frame clonotypes and omits some of them. The table lists over 150,000 clones, around 93% of them singletons. About this clone itself: Antigen specificity is unknown.

The specimen comprised peripheral blood, sampled 28 days after the second AZD1222 dose. This TCR was sampled from an adult who received the AZD1222 COVID-19 vaccine. The chain has TRBV2 and TRBJ2-7; possible D gene TRBD1, 6 bases. The DNA of the CDR3 is TGTGCCAGCAGAGAACAGGGATACGAGCAGTACTTC. Translation gives CASREQGYEQYF.